A selection of T cell receptor beta chains follows, all from one sample in a study of identical twins. Using its own MiXCR run on the 5' RACE reads, TCRdb lists one record per CDR3 protein. Of around 490,000 distinct CDR3 sequences listed, more than 20% are singletons. The same sample was also studied in work on yellow fever vaccine responses in identical twins.

The material sequenced was CD4+ T cells sorted from blood. Source of these receptors: a woman aged 18-29 years in good health. Each CDR3 is given with its conserved first and last residue. Fields, in order: V gene, clone size, J gene, D gene, CDR3 DNA, CDR3 protein. D genes are given only for firm matches. Clone size is given for some rows only: seen once, a few or many times, or a class if the clone is expanded.

TRBV5-1	NA	TRBJ1-2	TRBD1	TGCGCCAGCAGCCCGGGACAGGAGGGTGGCTATGGCTACACCTTC	CASSPGQEGGYGYTF
TRBV29-1	NA	TRBJ1-1	NA	TGCAGCGTTGGTCGCCTTTTGAACACTGAAGCTTTCTTT	CSVGRLLNTEAFF
TRBV10-3	NA	TRBJ1-6	TRBD1	TGTGCCATCAGATCCGGGACAGGGCGTCTTAATTCACCCCTCCACTTT	CAIRSGTGRLNSPLHF
TRBV3-1	NA	TRBJ2-7	TRBD1	TGTGCCAGCAGCCAAGAAGGCGCAGGGGGCTATAACTTCTACGAGCAGTACTTC	CASSQEGAGGYNFYEQYF
TRBV3-1	few	TRBJ2-1	TRBD2	TGTGCCAGCAGTCCCGGGAGGGGCTCCTACAATGAGCAGTTCTTC	CASSPGRGSYNEQFF
TRBV16	few	TRBJ2-2	TRBD1	TGTGCCAGCAGCTGGGGACAGGGTCGCACCGGGGAGCTGTTTTTT	CASSWGQGRTGELFF
TRBV3-1	few	TRBJ2-1	NA	TGTGCCAGCAGCCAAGTCCCCTCGGCTGAGCAGTTCTTC	CASSQVPSAEQFF
TRBV20-1	few	TRBJ1-5	TRBD1	TGCAGTGCTAGTCAAGGGACAGGGGGCTGGTCGCAGCATTTT	CSASQGTGGWSQHF
TRBV5-1	few	TRBJ2-2	NA	TGCGCCAGCAGCTGGGCGGCAAGCGGAAAAACTACCGGGGAGCTGTTTTTT	CASSWAASGKTTGELFF
TRBV18	NA	TRBJ2-7	TRBD1	TGTGCCAGCTCACCATTCTCAAGGACAGGGGTCTACGAGCAGTACTTC	CASSPFSRTGVYEQYF